One and the same sample provided the 23 T cell receptor beta chains below, sequenced in a study of tumor-infiltrating lymphocytes in primary liver carcinoma (dated 2017 in TCRdb). RNA from unsorted whole blood was extracted with TRIzol reagent, and germline DNA was obtained with the DNeasy Blood & Tissue kit. Sequenced on an Illumina HiSeq 2500. Starting from 500 to 650 ng total RNA, TCRbeta-specific cDNA was produced by reverse transcription with a constant-region primer and ProtoScript II reverse transcriptase. Construction of the TCRbeta libraries relied on three nested rounds of multiplex PCR, following a slightly modified ARM-PCR procedure. Each of the first two PCR rounds ran for approximately 10 cycles and used multiplex TRBV1-TRBV30 forward primers together with a Cbeta reverse primer. TCRdb trimmed the raw reads at Q25, called clones with MiXCR and kept productive beta chains. Every distinct CDR3 protein forms one entry, paired with its most common genes and DNA. For this sample there are approximately 340,000 distinct CDR3 sequences; 65% appear just once. Roughly 6% of the sample is held by the ten biggest clonotypes.

The sample comprised peripheral blood. The receptors originated from a man aged 35-49 years with primary liver carcinoma and hepatitis B virus infection.

This clonotype was observed a few times. It may be a read error: a sequence one base away is much more abundant. J is TRBJ2-7 and V is TRBV29-1; 7 bases align to TRBD1. The germline V gene encodes CDR1 SQVTM and CDR2 ANQGSEA. Unmatched junction bases numbered 19, after V lost 7 bases and J lost 7 bases. The CDR3 totals 15 residues. The CDR3, as DNA: TGCAGCGCTAAACTTCCTAGGGACAGTTTTCTAGAGCAGTACTTC. This codes for CSAKLPRDSFLEQYF.

Notes on this clonotype: It may be a read error: a sequence one base away is much more abundant. The V and J genes are TRBV5-4 and TRBJ2-3; TRBD2 matches 8 bases. Germline CDR1 reads SGHNT; CDR2 reads YYREEE (reference sequence). The CDR3 length is 16 residues. As DNA, the CDR3 is TGTGCCAGCAGCCTCAGGCTAGCGGGCGACACAGATGCGCAGTATTTT. The encoded protein is CASSLRLAGDTDAQYF.

The CDR3 reads CASSLAGEAASFEQYF. CDR3 in DNA: TGTGCCAGCTCGCTAGCGGGAGAAGCAGCCTCGTTCGAGCAGTACTTC. This sequence joins TRBV6-5 and TRBJ2-7, with 10 bases that match TRBD2. The trim removed 8 bases at V and 6 bases at J, leaving 16 bases unmatched. CDR1 and CDR2 (germline): MNHEY, SVGAGI. The CDR3 consists of 16 residues.

This clonotype is medium-sized by share. The chain uses TRBV11-2 and TRBJ2-2; D is ambiguous. The V and J ends lost 1 base and 2 bases respectively, with 5 bases between them. The germline V gene encodes CDR1 SGHAT and CDR2 FQNNGV. The CDR3 contains 14 residues. CDR3 loop: CASSLGLNTGELFF. The CDR3 coding sequence is TGTGCCAGCAGCTTAGGCTTAAACACCGGGGAGCTGTTTTTT.

This clonotype was counted ten times or more. The chain combines TRBV10-3 with TRBJ2-3, with a weak D call TRBD1 (5 bases). This CDR3 has 16 residues. Germline CDR1 is ENHRY and CDR2 is SYGVKD. The V gene lost 0 bases and the J gene lost 1 base, with 11 bases spanning the gap. CDR3 amino acids: CAISESAGLGTDTQYF. The CDR3 coding sequence is TGTGCCATCAGTGAGTCAGCAGGGCTGGGCACAGATACGCAGTATTTT.

Concerning this clonotype itself: With a much larger clone just one base away, this may be a read error. The chain uses TRBV29-1 and TRBJ1-1; D ambiguous. The CDR3 covers 13 residues. From germline, CDR1 is SQVTM and CDR2 ANQGSEA. V dropped 6 bases and J dropped 4 bases, with 15 bases sitting between them. Here the CDR3 reads CSVKLGWGTEAFF. The CDR3 DNA sequence: TGCAGCGTGAAACTGGGTTGGGGCACTGAAGCTTTCTTT.

The J gene is TRBJ2-7, the V gene TRBV28; possible D gene TRBD1, 6 bases. The CDR3 is 14 residues long. Per germline, CDR1 MDHEN and CDR2 SYDVKM. The ends were cut back, 7 bases at V and 1 base at J, with 14 bases in the middle. The CDR3: CASTEPGTSYEQYF. In nucleotides, the CDR3 is TGTGCCAGCACCGAACCTGGGACATCCTACGAGCAGTACTTC. Together with reference TRBV28 and TRBJ2-7, the CDR3 gives the full variable domain: DVKVTQSSRYLVKRTGEKVFLECVQDMDHENMFWYRQDPGLGLRLIYFSYDVKMKEKGDIPEGYSVSREKKERFSLILESASTNQTSMYLCASTEPGTSYEQYFGPGTRLTVT.

This clonotype has a count of ten or more. This rearrangement joins TRBV29-1 to TRBJ2-7; 10 bases fit TRBD2. Germline V gives CDR1 SQVTM, CDR2 ANQGSEA. The length of the CDR3 is 13 residues. Germline trimming cut 6 bases from V and 4 bases from J; bases unmatched to any gene: 6. For the CDR3, the DNA is TGCAGCGTCACTAGCGGGAAAACTTACGAGCAGTACTTC. It is translated as CSVTSGKTYEQYF.

Concerning this clonotype itself: Germline is not matched at one junction end, which may reflect a read error. The gene calls are TRBV5-3 and TRBJ2-2, with TRBD2 matching 7 bases. TRBV5-3 is marked as an open reading frame, function uncertain. The length of the CDR3 is 17 residues. CDR3 DNA: TGTACCAGAAGCTTGGCCACCAGGACTAGAGGTACCGGGGAGCTGTTTTTT. This codes for CTRSLATRTRGTGELFF.

This clonotype was seen ten or more times. The chain carries TRBV6-5 and TRBJ1-1; no clear D. Trimming cost V 0 bases and J 13 bases, with 21 bases left between them. This CDR3 is built from 15 residues. Germline CDR1 MNHEY, CDR2 SVGAGI. The CDR3 DNA is TGTGCCAGCAGTTACTCAGGCAGTCCCATTAGTTGGGGTTTCTTT. Translated: CASSYSGSPISWGFF.

The rearrangement uses TRBV11-2 and TRBJ2-7; D unresolved. The CDR3 loop spans 14 amino acids. Germline-derived CDR1 and CDR2 are SGHAT and FQNNGV. Between the trimmed V and J ends, which lost 11 bases and 3 bases, there was a span of 20 bases. The CDR3 loop reads CARRPSGLGYEQYF. The CDR3 nucleotides read TGTGCCCGCCGCCCCTCCGGGTTAGGCTACGAGCAGTACTTC.

This clonotype was counted between two and nine times. It may be a read error: a sequence one base away is much more abundant. This CDR3 is CASSQDRQATGGLFF. The DNA of the CDR3 is TGTGCCAGCAGTCAGGACCGTCAGGCCACCGGGGGGCTGTTTTTT. V gene TRBV5-4 combines with J gene TRBJ2-2; TRBD2 is a possible D gene (6 bases). Germline CDR1 SGHNT, CDR2 YYREEE (reference sequence). This CDR3 contains 15 residues. Combining the CDR3 with reference TRBV5-4 and TRBJ2-2 gives the whole variable domain ETGVTQSPTHLIKTRGQQVTLRCSSQSGHNTVSWYQQALGQGPQFIFQYYREEENGRGNFPPRFSGLQFPNYSSELNVNALELDDSALYLCASSQDRQATGGLFFGEGSRLTVL.

This clonotype was seen many times. The DNA for the CDR3 is TGTGCCATCCATCCCGGGACAGGCTCTGGGGCCAACGTCCTGACTTTC. Residues: CAIHPGTGSGANVLTF. The V gene is TRBV10-3, the J gene TRBJ2-6; 8 bases fit TRBD1. The CDR3 consists of 16 residues. The germline V gene has CDR1 ENHRY and CDR2 SYGVKD. V was pared by 8 bases and J by 0 bases, with 6 bases of the junction left unmatched.

This clonotype has a handful of counts. V and J are TRBV28 and TRBJ1-4, with TRBD1 identical over 9 bases. The CDR3 is 14 amino acids. Germline trimming cut 6 bases from V and 6 bases from J; bases unmatched to any gene: 5. Germline values: CDR1 MDHEN, CDR2 SYDVKM. This CDR3 reads CASRGTGPDEKLFF. CDR3 nucleotide sequence: TGTGCCAGCAGGGGGACAGGGCCGGATGAAAAACTGTTTTTT.

Concerning this clonotype: A single base separates this from a much larger clone, so it may be a read error. V and J are TRBV29-1 and TRBJ1-1; maybe TRBD1 (5 bases). This CDR3 region has 16 residues. CDR1 is SQVTM, CDR2 ANQGSEA, per germline. The CDR3 coding sequence is TGCAGGGCCGACTCCCAGGGATCGGGTCCGAACACTGAAGCTTTCTTT. This encodes CRADSQGSGPNTEAFF. The variable domain in full, completed from reference TRBV29-1 and TRBJ1-1, reads SAVISQKPSRDICQRGTSLTIQCQVDSQVTMMFWYRQQPGQSLTLIATANQGSEATYESGFVIDKFPISRPNLTFSTLTVSNMSPEDSSIYLCRADSQGSGPNTEAFFGQGTRLTVV.

This clonotype was recorded at least ten times. This chain connects TRBV6-2 or TRBV6-3 to TRBJ2-1; TRBD1 is a possible D gene (5 bases). Between the trimmed V and J ends, which lost 6 bases and 6 bases, there was a span of 18 bases. The CDR3 is 15 residues long. Germline V CDR1 and CDR2: MNHEY, SVGEGT. The CDR3 DNA follows: TGTGCCAGCAGCCGTCGGGCAGGGATGGGCAATGAGCAGTTCTTC. Residues: CASSRRAGMGNEQFF.

This clonotype showed up many times. The chain recombines TRBV6-5 with TRBJ2-1; 9 bases agree with TRBD2. After removal of 7 bases from V and 5 bases from J, the junction contained 9 bases not matched to a gene. This CDR3 comprises 15 residues. The germline gives CDR1 MNHEY, CDR2 SVGAGI. CDR3 amino acids: CASTAPGLADNEQFF. The CDR3 region has the DNA TGTGCCAGCACTGCACCGGGACTAGCCGACAATGAGCAGTTCTTC.

This clonotype was counted between two and nine times. The genes are TRBV5-5 and TRBJ1-3; D is unresolved. V was clipped by 2 bases and J by 0 bases, with 9 bases between them. The CDR3 sequence is 15 residues long. Germline CDR1 SGHKS, CDR2 YYEKEE (reference sequence). The CDR3 DNA sequence: TGTGCCAGCAGCTTCGTATGGGACTCTGGAAACACCATATATTTT. Amino acids: CASSFVWDSGNTIYF.

The gene calls are TRBV11-2 and TRBJ1-6; D is ambiguous. The germline gives CDR1 SGHAT, CDR2 FQNNGV. The CDR3 has 15 amino acids. V was shortened by 1 base and J by 9 bases, with 13 bases between the two germline ends. This CDR3 is CASSLALAPGSPLHF. The CDR3, as DNA: TGTGCCAGCAGCTTAGCCCTTGCGCCGGGTTCACCCCTCCACTTT.

A remark on this clonotype: Mismatch with germline at one junction end may stem from a read error. V gene TRBV4-2 combines with J gene TRBJ2-1; weak D call: TRBD1 (6 bases). The CDR3 length is 14 residues. CDR1 LGHNA and CDR2 YNFKEQ come from the germline V gene. The CDR3 is CASSQGKWLGEQFF. Here the CDR3 DNA reads TGTGCCAGTAGCCAGGGGAAATGGCTCGGTGAGCAGTTCTTC.

Points on this clonotype: This sequence may be a read error, since a much larger clone differs from it by one base. The rearrangement joins TRBV6-1 to TRBJ2-1; TRBD1 agrees at 7 bases. V shed 0 bases and J 9 bases; nucleotides not matched to a gene: 8. CDR3 size: 15 residues. Germline CDR1 and CDR2: MNHNS and SASEGT. CDR3 loop: CASSEAGQSSIEQFF. The CDR3 nucleotides are TGTGCCAGCAGTGAAGCGGGACAGAGCAGTATTGAGCAGTTCTTC.

The CDR3 DNA follows: TGTGCCAGCGGACGGGGACAGGGTGAGACCCAGTACTTC. This gives the protein CASGRGQGETQYF. The rearrangement uses TRBV2 and TRBJ2-5; TRBD1 agrees at 9 bases. From germline, CDR1 is SNHLY and CDR2 FYNNEI. Losses at the gene ends were 8 bases for V and 5 bases for J; bases not matched to a gene: 6. This CDR3 region has 13 residues.

The chain links TRBV6-1 to TRBJ1-5; D remains ambiguous. The V gene's germline CDR1 is MNHNS and CDR2 SASEGT. The CDR3 loop spans 13 amino acids. Trimming stripped 0 bases from V and 9 bases from J, with 9 bases between. The CDR3 is CASSEAPIGPQHF. In DNA form, the CDR3 reads TGTGCCAGCAGTGAAGCCCCGATCGGGCCCCAGCATTTT.